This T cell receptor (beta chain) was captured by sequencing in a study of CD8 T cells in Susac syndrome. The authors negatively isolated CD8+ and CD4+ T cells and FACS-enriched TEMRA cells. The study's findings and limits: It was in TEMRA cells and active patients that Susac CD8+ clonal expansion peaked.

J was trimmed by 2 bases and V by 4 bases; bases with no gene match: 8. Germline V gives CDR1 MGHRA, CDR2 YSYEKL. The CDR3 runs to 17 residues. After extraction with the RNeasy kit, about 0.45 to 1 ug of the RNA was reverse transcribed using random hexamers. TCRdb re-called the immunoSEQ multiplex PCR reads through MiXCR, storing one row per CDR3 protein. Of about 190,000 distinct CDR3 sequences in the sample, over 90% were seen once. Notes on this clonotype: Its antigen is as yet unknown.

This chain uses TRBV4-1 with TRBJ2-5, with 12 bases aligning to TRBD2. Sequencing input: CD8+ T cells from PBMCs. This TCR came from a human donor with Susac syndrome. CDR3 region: CASSLKLAGGLQETQYF. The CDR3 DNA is TGCGCCAGCAGCCTTAAACTAGCGGGAGGACTACAAGAGACCCAGTACTTC.